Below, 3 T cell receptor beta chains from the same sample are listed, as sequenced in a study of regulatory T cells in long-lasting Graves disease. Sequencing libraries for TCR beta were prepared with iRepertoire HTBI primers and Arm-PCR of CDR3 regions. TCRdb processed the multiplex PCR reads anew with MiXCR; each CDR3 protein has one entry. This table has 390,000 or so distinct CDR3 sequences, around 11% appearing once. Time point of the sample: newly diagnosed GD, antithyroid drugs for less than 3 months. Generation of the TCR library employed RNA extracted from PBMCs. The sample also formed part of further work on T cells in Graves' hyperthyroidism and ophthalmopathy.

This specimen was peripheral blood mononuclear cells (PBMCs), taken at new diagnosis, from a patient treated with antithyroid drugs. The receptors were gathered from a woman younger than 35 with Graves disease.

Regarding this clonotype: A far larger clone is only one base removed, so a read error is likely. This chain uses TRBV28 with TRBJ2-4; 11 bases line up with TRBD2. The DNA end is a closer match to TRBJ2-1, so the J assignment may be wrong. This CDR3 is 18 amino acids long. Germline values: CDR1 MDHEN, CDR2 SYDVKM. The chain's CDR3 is CASSFGTSGGSLGYEQFF. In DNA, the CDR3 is TGTGCCAGCAGTTTCGGGACTAGCGGAGGGTCCTTAGGGTACGAGCAGTTCTTC.

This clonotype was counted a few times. CDR3: CASSLYTEETQYF. The CDR3 DNA follows: TGTGCCAGCAGCTTATACACAGAAGAGACCCAGTACTTC. The rearrangement links TRBV11-3 to TRBJ2-5; no clear D gene. V gave up 2 bases and J gave up 3 bases, with 7 bases separating them. There are 13 residues in the CDR3. Germline V CDR1 and CDR2: SGHNT, YENEEA.

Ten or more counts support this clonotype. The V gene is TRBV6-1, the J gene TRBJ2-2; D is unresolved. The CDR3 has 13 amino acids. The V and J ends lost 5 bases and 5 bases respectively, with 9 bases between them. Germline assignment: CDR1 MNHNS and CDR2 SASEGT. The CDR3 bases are TGTGCCAGCAGTCCTCTAGAGACCGGGGAGCTGTTTTTT. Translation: CASSPLETGELFF.